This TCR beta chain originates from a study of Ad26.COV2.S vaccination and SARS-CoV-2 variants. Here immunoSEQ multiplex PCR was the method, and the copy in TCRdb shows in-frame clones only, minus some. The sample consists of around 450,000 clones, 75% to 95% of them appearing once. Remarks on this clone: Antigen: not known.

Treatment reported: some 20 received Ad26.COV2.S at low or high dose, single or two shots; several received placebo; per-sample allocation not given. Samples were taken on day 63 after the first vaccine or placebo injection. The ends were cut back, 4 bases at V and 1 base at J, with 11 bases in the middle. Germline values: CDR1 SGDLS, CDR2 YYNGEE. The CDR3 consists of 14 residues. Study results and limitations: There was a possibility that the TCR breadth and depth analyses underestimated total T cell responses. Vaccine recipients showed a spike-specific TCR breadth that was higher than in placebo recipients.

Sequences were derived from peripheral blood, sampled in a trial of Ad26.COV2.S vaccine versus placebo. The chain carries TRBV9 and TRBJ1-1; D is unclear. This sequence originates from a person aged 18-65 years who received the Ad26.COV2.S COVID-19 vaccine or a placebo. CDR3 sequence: CASSSRTSNTEAFF. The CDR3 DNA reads TGTGCCAGCAGCTCGAGGACCTCGAACACTGAAGCTTTCTTT. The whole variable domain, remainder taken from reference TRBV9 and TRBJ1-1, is DSGVTQTPKHLITATGQRVTLRCSPRSGDLSVYWYQQSLDQGLQFLIQYYNGEERAKGNILERFSAQQFPDLHSELNLSSLELGDSALYFCASSSRTSNTEAFFGQGTRLTVV.